This T cell receptor beta chain was observed in a study of T cell responses to AZD1222 COVID-19 vaccine. Trimming pared 1 base from V and 14 bases from J, leaving 14 bases between. CDR3 length equals 11 residues. CDR1 DFQATT and CDR2 SNEGSKA come from the germline V gene (reference sequence). Profiled with immunoSEQ multiplex PCR; TCRdb holds only in-frame clones, not every one. The data hold roughly 80,000 clones, with 85% to 95% observed a single time. The rearrangement joins TRBV20-1 to TRBJ1-2; no definite D call. This receptor was obtained from an adult in good health. The sequenced sample was peripheral blood, obtained on day 0 of MenACWY control vaccination. Here the CDR3 DNA reads TGCAGTGCTAGAGGGCAGGCCAGCCTGACCTTC. Translation: CSARGQASLTF.